This T cell receptor (beta chain) comes out of a study of shared clonotypes between healthy human individuals. General study findings and limits: Enrolling few donors narrowed the genetic and exposure-history diversity that was represented.

Several immunoSEQ 96-well plates shared each subset's DNA, each plate a replicate. Profiling relied on immunoSEQ multiplex PCR, and the TCRdb table lists in-frame clones only, not all of them. The profile shows 2.5 million or so clones, approximately 92% of them singletons. CD4+ cells were split into CD45RA+ naive and CD45RA-negative memory subsets. Concerning this clone: No antigen is known for it.

This TCR came from a man between 18 and 29 years old in good health. The material sequenced was naive CD4+ T cells sorted from blood. Described subset: CD45RA+ positively selected.

CDR3 residues: CASSGDRNYGYTF. Written as DNA, the CDR3 is TGTGCCAGCAGCGGGGACCGGAACTATGGCTACACCTTC. V gene TRBV5-4 combines with J gene TRBJ1-2, with D possibly TRBD1 on 5 matching bases. The CDR3 spans 13 residues. V lost 4 bases, J lost 2 bases, and 9 bases lay in between. Germline CDR1 is SGHNT and CDR2 is YYREEE (reference sequence).